These 5 T cell receptor beta chains originate from one sample sequenced in a study of blood T cells in healthy people across ages (dated by TCRdb to the mid-2010s). Library method: 5' RACE. The sequencing machine was an Illumina HiSeq 2500. A second PCR of roughly 6 to 12 cycles was run with a J-beta primer mix and a sample-barcoded 5' primer. TCRdb reprocessing: public reads trimmed at Q25 with fastp, clones called with MiXCR, in-frame beta chains kept. Rows with a matching CDR3 protein are joined into one entry that keeps the most common DNA and genes. The sample table shows about 680,000 distinct CDR3 sequences, and 49% are seen once. About a third of the sample is taken by the ten largest. The sample taken for sequencing was blood. These receptors were obtained from a woman aged 55-75 years in good health.

About this clonotype: This may stem from a read error, because a much larger clone lies one nucleotide away. The chain is built from TRBV6-2 or TRBV6-3 and TRBJ2-7; D is ambiguous. V lost 2 bases, J lost 3 bases, and 5 bases lay in between. The CDR3 runs to 12 residues. Germline CDR1 is MNHEY and CDR2 is SVGEGT. CDR3 in DNA: TGTGCCAGCAGTTACATGGGCTACGAGCAGTACTTC. As protein: CASSYMGYEQYF.

The chain joins TRBV27 to TRBJ2-4; the match to TRBD1 covers 7 bases. Judging by the DNA end, TRBJ2-7 fits better; the J call may be wrong. The CDR3 sequence is 15 residues long. Germline CDR1 and CDR2: MNHEY and SMNVEV (reference sequence). The CDR3 region is CASSPRQGMSYEQYF. DNA for the CDR3: TGTGCCAGCAGCCCCCGACAGGGTATGTCTTACGAGCAGTACTTC.

In this sample, this clonotype turned up a few times. The gene calls are TRBV4-3 and TRBJ1-2, with D tentatively TRBD1 (5 bases). The CDR3 totals 15 residues. The germline V and J ends were trimmed by 2 bases and 8 bases, with 18 bases remaining between them. Germline V gene lookup returns CDR1 LGHNA and CDR2 YSLEER. The CDR3 nucleotides are TGCGCCAGCAGCCAAAACCCTCCGGCCTGGGGCGGCTACACCTTC. Amino acids: CASSQNPPAWGGYTF.

The chain is built from TRBV20-1 and TRBJ2-3; 15 nucleotides align to TRBD2. The CDR3 runs to 15 residues. In germline, CDR1 is DFQATT, CDR2 SNEGSKA (reference sequence). The J segment lost 4 bases and the V segment lost 4 bases, leaving 3 bases of the junction unmatched. Here the CDR3 reads CSATGLAGGSDTQYF. Here the CDR3 DNA reads TGCAGTGCTACGGGACTAGCGGGAGGTTCAGATACGCAGTATTTT.

The V call is TRBV25-1, the J call TRBJ1-2; 11 bases line up with TRBD1. Germline V CDR1 and CDR2: MGHDK, SYGVNS. V was pared by 1 base and J by 8 bases, with 6 bases of the junction left unmatched. The CDR3 has 15 residues. CDR3 in amino acids: CASSESGQGARGYTF. Written as DNA, the CDR3 is TGTGCCAGCAGTGAATCAGGACAGGGGGCGCGAGGCTACACCTTC.